A single sample is the source of the 11 T cell receptor beta chains below, sequenced in a study of control samples from healthy donors and cancer patients. The data were produced by immunoSEQ multiplex PCR, yet TCRdb's version contains in-frame clones alone and is incomplete. Of around 190,000 clones listed, approximately 90% are singletons. Sequencing was carried out using blood. The receptors were sampled from a man younger than 40 in good health.

CDR3 protein: CASSLTPSVHEQFF. The CDR3 DNA reads as TGTGCCAGCAGCTTAACGCCTAGCGTACATGAGCAGTTCTTC. The chain employs TRBV7-9 and TRBJ2-1, with D possibly TRBD2 on 6 matching bases. The CDR3 extends over 14 amino acids. Germline V lookup: CDR1 SEHNR, CDR2 FQNEAQ (reference sequence). V was shortened by 2 bases and J by 8 bases, with 13 bases between the two germline ends.

The chain combines TRBV30 with TRBJ2-7, with D perhaps matching TRBD1 or TRBD2 (5 bases each). CDR1 and CDR2 (germline): GTSNPN, SVGIG (reference sequence). V was trimmed by 0 bases and J by 3 bases, leaving 15 bases between them. This CDR3 comprises 15 residues. Here the CDR3 DNA reads TGTGCCTGGAGTGTAGGGCAGGGAGAGGACTACGAGCAGTACTTC. This encodes CAWSVGQGEDYEQYF. Full variable domain (outside the CDR3, taken from reference TRBV30 and TRBJ2-7): SQTIHQWPATLVQPVGSPLSLECTVEGTSNPNLYWYRQAAGRGLQLLFYSVGIGQISSEVPQNLSASRPQDRQFILSSKKLLLSDSGFYLCAWSVGQGEDYEQYFGPGTRLTVT.

V gene TRBV9 combines with J gene TRBJ2-1, with D possibly matching TRBD1 (6 bases). The CDR3 sequence is 18 residues long. Trimming cost V 0 bases and J 0 bases, with 16 bases left between them. CDR1 and CDR2 (germline): SGDLS, YYNGEE. The CDR3 DNA reads TGTGCCAGCAGCGTAGGATACGGGACAAGGAGCTCCTACAATGAGCAGTTCTTC. Its protein is CASSVGYGTRSSYNEQFF.

As regards this clone: The same CDR3 also results from other DNA sequences found in this sample. The CDR3 DNA reads TGCGCCAGCAGACCGACTAGCGGGTCCTCCTACAATGAGCAGTTCTTC. Amino acids: CASRPTSGSSYNEQFF. The V and J genes are TRBV5-1 and TRBJ2-1, with 10 bases aligning to TRBD2. Looked up from germline, CDR1 is SGHRS and CDR2 is YFSETQ. The V and J ends lost 5 bases and 0 bases, in that order; junction bases with no gene match: 5. This CDR3 contains 16 residues.

The chain carries TRBV20-1 and TRBJ2-1, with TRBD2 matching over 8 bases. This CDR3 spans 15 amino acids. In germline, CDR1 is DFQATT, CDR2 SNEGSKA (reference sequence). Germline trimming cut 3 bases from V and 2 bases from J; bases unmatched to any gene: 6. This CDR3 reads CSASFLAGTYNEQFF. The DNA of the CDR3 is TGCAGTGCTAGTTTCTTAGCGGGGACCTACAATGAGCAGTTCTTC.

The J gene is TRBJ2-2, the V gene TRBV11-3, with 9 bases that match TRBD1. The CDR3 runs 14 residues. The V gene end was trimmed by 9 bases and the J gene end by 1 base; junction bases not matched to a gene: 3. Germline V gene sequence: CDR1 SGHNT, CDR2 YENEEA. CDR3 in DNA: TGTGCCAGTGCGGACAGGGGGAACACCGGGGAGCTGTTTTTT. This encodes CASADRGNTGELFF.

The J gene is TRBJ1-1, the V gene TRBV10-2; 7 bases match TRBD1. This CDR3 spans 11 amino acids. The V segment lost 10 bases and the J segment 11 bases; nucleotides outside the gene matches: 10. Per the germline V gene, CDR1 is WSHSY and CDR2 is SAAADI. In nucleotides, the CDR3 is TGCGCCACCTTTACAGGGGTCGGTGCTTTCTTT. Translation gives CATFTGVGAFF.

The chain recombines TRBV5-1 with TRBJ1-1; no reliable D call. Trimming left V 4 bases short and J 4 bases short, with 11 bases between. CDR1 and CDR2 (germline): SGHRS, YFSETQ. The CDR3 length is 13 residues. This CDR3 is CASSPNTGTEAFF. The DNA of the CDR3 is TGCGCCAGCAGCCCAAACACTGGCACTGAAGCTTTCTTT.

The rearrangement joins TRBV6-5 to TRBJ1-2; 7 positions agree with TRBD1. Trimming removed 11 bases from V and 2 bases from J; junction bases left unmatched: 5. This CDR3 has 12 residues. CDR1 is MNHEY, CDR2 SVGAGI, per germline. DNA for the CDR3: TGTGCCGCACAGGGGAGGAACTATGGCTACACCTTC. Protein sequence: CAAQGRNYGYTF.

This clone qualifies as medium-sized. This rearrangement joins TRBV10-3 to TRBJ1-5; unclear D gene. The V end was cut by 2 bases, the J end by 4 bases, with 9 bases between. CDR3 size: 14 residues. Germline V gene data show CDR1 as ENHRY and CDR2 as SYGVKD. CDR3 bases: TGTGCCATCAGTGAGGGACCGGAGAATCAGCCCCAGCATTTT. This gives the protein CAISEGPENQPQHF.

The V call is TRBV5-1, the J call TRBJ2-7, with a weak D call TRBD1 (6 bases). The CDR3 runs to 16 residues. The germline gives CDR1 SGHRS, CDR2 YFSETQ. The V and J ends lost 0 bases and 0 bases respectively, with 13 bases between them. The CDR3 protein is CASSLGQAFSSYEQYF. In DNA form, the CDR3 reads TGCGCCAGCAGCTTGGGACAGGCCTTTAGCTCCTACGAGCAGTACTTC.